This T cell receptor beta chain was obtained from a study of T cell changes during pregnancy in multiple sclerosis. V lost 3 bases, J lost 5 bases, and 8 bases stayed unmatched. The CDR3 totals 15 residues. Germline V CDR1 and CDR2: SGHRS, YFSETQ. Sequenced by immunoSEQ multiplex PCR; TCRdb stores in-frame clones only, minus some. This table has more than 80,000 clones, 92% appearing once. This chain connects TRBV5-1 to TRBJ2-4, with 7 bases that match TRBD2. The sequence was obtained from a female donor with multiple sclerosis, enrolled in a pregnancy study. The sample here was peripheral blood, taken after pregnancy. CDR3 residues: CASSWGGGLQNIQYF. The CDR3 DNA reads as TGCGCCAGCAGCTGGGGGGGAGGGTTACAAAACATTCAGTACTTC. The whole variable domain, remainder taken from reference TRBV5-1 and TRBJ2-4, is KAGVTQTPRYLIKTRGQQVTLSCSPISGHRSVSWYQQTPGQGLQFLFEYFSETQRNKGNFPGRFSGRQFSNSRSEMNVSTLELGDSALYLCASSWGGGLQNIQYFGAGTRLSVL.